This entry describes one T cell receptor (beta chain). What it binds is unknown. The entry originates in a study of OX40 agonist ivuxolimab in advanced cancers. In the study overall: An agonistic anti-OX40 (CD134) antibody, ivuxolimab, was used to treat the patients. Cohort: approximately 79% men, mean age around 55, aged about 20 to 80. It was permissible to have had prior anti-PD-1, anti-PD-L1 or anti-CTLA-4 therapy, and around 40% had some.

Study results and limitations: Relative to CD4+, CD8+ T cells held more expanded clones on average.

The CDR3 has 13 residues. CDR1 is SNHLY, CDR2 FYNNEI, per germline. V lost 1 base and J lost 1, with 4 bases in between. TCRdb's copy holds only in-frame clones and misses some; the assay was immunoSEQ multiplex PCR. The repertoire includes tens of thousands of clones, about 80% of them detected once, and about a quarter sits in the top ten. V gene TRBV2 combines with J gene TRBJ1-1, with D unclear. Sequenced here: CD4+ or CD8+ T cells sorted from blood, sampled in a trial of the OX40 agonist ivuxolimab. This TCR derives from an adult with an advanced solid tumor such as melanoma, head and neck, liver or kidney cancer. The CDR3 sequence: CASSEGRNTEAFF. The CDR3 bases are TGTGCCAGCAGTGAAGGGCGGAACACTGAAGCTTTCTTT.